The T cell receptor beta chain described here comes from a study of T cell responses to AZD1222 COVID-19 vaccine. The study's findings and limits: Among the donors, most were white British and more were female, and clonal diversity was possibly underestimated.

As regards this clone: No antigen is known for it.

CDR3 size: 15 residues. V lost 7 bases to trimming and J lost 2 bases, with 17 bases between them. Germline loops: CDR1 MNHEY, CDR2 SVGAGI. The assay was immunoSEQ multiplex PCR, and TCRdb's table has in-frame clones only and misses some. Among about 120,000 clones listed, more than 80% were seen once. The sample consisted of peripheral blood, taken 28 days after the second dose of the MenACWY control vaccine. The chain is built from TRBV6-5 and TRBJ1-2; possibly TRBD1 for D (6 bases). The receptor was derived from an adult who received the MenACWY meningococcal vaccine as a control. The CDR3, as DNA: TGTGCCAGCACCCCAGGAGCGGGGACAAACTATGGCTACACCTTC. Translating gives CASTPGAGTNYGYTF.